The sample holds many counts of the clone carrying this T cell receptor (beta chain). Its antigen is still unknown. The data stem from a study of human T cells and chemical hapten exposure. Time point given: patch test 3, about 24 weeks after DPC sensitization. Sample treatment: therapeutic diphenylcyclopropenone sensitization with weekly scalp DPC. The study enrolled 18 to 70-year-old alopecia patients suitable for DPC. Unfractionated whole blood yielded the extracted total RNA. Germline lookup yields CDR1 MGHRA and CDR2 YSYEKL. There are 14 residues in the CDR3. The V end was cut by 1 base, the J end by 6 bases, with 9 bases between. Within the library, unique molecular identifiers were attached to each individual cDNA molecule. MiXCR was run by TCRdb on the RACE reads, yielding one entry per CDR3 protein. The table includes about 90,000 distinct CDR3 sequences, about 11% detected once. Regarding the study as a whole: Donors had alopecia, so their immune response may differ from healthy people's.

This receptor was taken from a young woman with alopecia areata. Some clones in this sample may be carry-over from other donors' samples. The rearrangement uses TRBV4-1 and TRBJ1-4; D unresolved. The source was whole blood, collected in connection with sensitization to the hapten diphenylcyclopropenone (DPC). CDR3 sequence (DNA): TGCGCCAGCAGCCAAGGGAGCCTTGATGAAAAACTGTTTTTT. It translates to CASSQGSLDEKLFF.